A selection of T cell receptor beta chains follows, all from one sample in a study of blood T cell repertoires in COVID-19. TCRdb's copy holds only in-frame clones and misses some; the assay was immunoSEQ multiplex PCR. The sample has roughly 290,000 clones, approximately 92% seen once. The sequenced sample was peripheral blood. These receptors all stem from a woman between 25 and 40 years old with COVID-19, enrolled during active disease. Each CDR3 is given with its conserved first and last residue. The order of the fields is clone size, J gene, V gene, D gene, CDR3 DNA, CDR3 protein. A D gene is named only where the DNA matches it firmly. Clone size is not always given. Where it is, it says once, few, many or a class for expanded clones.

size: NA
J: TRBJ1-4
V: TRBV28
D: TRBD1
DNA: TGTGCCAGCAGTTTATGGTCCGGGACAGGGGATGGAAAACTGTTTTTT
CDR3: CASSLWSGTGDGKLFF

size: NA
J: TRBJ2-7
V: TRBV6-2/TRBV6-3
D: NA
DNA: TGTGCCAGCAGTTACCCGGGAGACTACGAGCAGTACTTC
CDR3: CASSYPGDYEQYF

size: NA
J: TRBJ2-1
V: TRBV4-3
D: TRBD2
DNA: TGCGCCAGCAGCCAAGTTTCGGGGGAGGGACACAATGAGCAGTTCTTC
CDR3: CASSQVSGEGHNEQFF

size: NA
J: TRBJ1-1
V: TRBV12-3/TRBV12-4
D: NA
DNA: TGTGCCCTCCACGACGGAGATCATGAAGCTTTCTTT
CDR3: CALHDGDHEAFF

size: few
J: TRBJ1-4
V: TRBV30
D: NA
DNA: TGTGCCTGGTCCACGGGGGGTACAACTAATGAAAAACTGTTTTTT
CDR3: CAWSTGGTTNEKLFF

size: NA
J: TRBJ2-1
V: TRBV11-3
D: NA
DNA: TGTGCCAGCAGCTTAGAGTTCAACCGGCGGAGTGAGCAGTTCTTC
CDR3: CASSLEFNRRSEQFF

size: NA
J: TRBJ1-3
V: TRBV11-2
D: NA
DNA: TGTGCCAGCAGCTTAACCTCACGAGGAGGAAACACCATATATTTT
CDR3: CASSLTSRGGNTIYF

size: NA
J: TRBJ2-5
V: TRBV5-5
D: TRBD2
DNA: TGTGCCAGCAGCTTGGGCCAGCGGGAGGGCCCAGAGACCCAGTACTTC
CDR3: CASSLGQREGPETQYF

size: NA
J: TRBJ2-2
V: TRBV2
D: TRBD2
DNA: TGTGCCAGCAGTGAAGCTAGCGGGATCACCGGGGAGCTGTTTTTT
CDR3: CASSEASGITGELFF

size: NA
J: TRBJ2-7
V: TRBV7-9
D: TRBD2
DNA: TGTGCCAGCAGCAGTACTAGCGGCCCCTACGAGCAGTACTTC
CDR3: CASSSTSGPYEQYF

size: NA
J: TRBJ1-3
V: TRBV4-2
D: TRBD1
DNA: TGTGCCAGCAGCCAGTCCGGGACAGGGGTAACTAGGTCTGGAAACACCATATATTTT
CDR3: CASSQSGTGVTRSGNTIYF

size: once
J: TRBJ1-3
V: TRBV5-6
D: TRBD1
DNA: TGTGCCAGCAGCCCGACAGGGCGTGGAGGAAACACCATATATTTT
CDR3: CASSPTGRGGNTIYF

size: NA
J: TRBJ2-7
V: TRBV9
D: TRBD1
DNA: TGTGCCAGCAGCGTAGGGGACAGCTCCGTCGAGCAGTACTTC
CDR3: CASSVGDSSVEQYF

size: once
J: TRBJ1-3
V: TRBV5-1
D: NA
DNA: TGCGCCAGCAGCTTGGACGGCACCATATATTTT
CDR3: CASSLDGTIYF

size: once
J: TRBJ2-1
V: TRBV30
D: TRBD2
DNA: TGTGCCTGGAGTGTCGGGGGCGGGGGGAATGAGCAGTTCTTC
CDR3: CAWSVGGGGNEQFF

size: NA
J: TRBJ2-7
V: TRBV3-1/TRBV3-2
D: TRBD2
DNA: TGTGCCAGCAGCCTAGATGGACTAGCGGGAGGGCTCTACGAGCAGTACTTC
CDR3: CASSLDGLAGGLYEQYF

size: NA
J: TRBJ1-4
V: TRBV19
D: NA
DNA: TGTGCCAGTAGCTCAGTCTTCGGGGTGGAAAAACTGTTTTTT
CDR3: CASSSVFGVEKLFF

size: NA
J: TRBJ1-2
V: TRBV24-1
D: NA
DNA: TGTGCCACCAGTGATTGGGGCCCCTGGGGCTATGGCTACACCTTC
CDR3: CATSDWGPWGYGYTF

size: NA
J: TRBJ2-3
V: TRBV2
D: TRBD1
DNA: TGTGCCAGCAGTGTGACAGGGGTGGATACGCAGTATTTT
CDR3: CASSVTGVDTQYF

size: NA
J: TRBJ1-1
V: TRBV4-3
D: NA
DNA: TGCGCCAGCAGCCAAGATGCGGCATTGTCTGAAGCTTTCTTT
CDR3: CASSQDAALSEAFF

size: NA
J: TRBJ2-7
V: TRBV29-1
D: NA
DNA: TGCAGCGTAAAAAGGAGTTACGAGCAGTACTTC
CDR3: CSVKRSYEQYF

size: NA
J: TRBJ1-5
V: TRBV18
D: TRBD1
DNA: TGTGCCAGCTCACCACTTGGACAGGGCAATCAGCCCCAGCATTTT
CDR3: CASSPLGQGNQPQHF

size: NA
J: TRBJ1-2
V: TRBV5-4
D: TRBD1
DNA: TGTGCCAGCAGCTTAGGACAGGATTATGGCTACACCTTC
CDR3: CASSLGQDYGYTF

size: NA
J: TRBJ2-7
V: TRBV18
D: NA
DNA: TGTGCCAGCTCACCGGCCACCTACGAGCAGTACTTC
CDR3: CASSPATYEQYF

size: NA
J: TRBJ1-2
V: TRBV7-8
D: TRBD1
DNA: TGTGCCAGCAGCAACGACAGGGGGGGTAACTATGGCTACACCTTC
CDR3: CASSNDRGGNYGYTF

size: NA
J: TRBJ1-6
V: TRBV28
D: NA
DNA: TGTGCCAGCAGCTCCGGGTTAGGCCCTTCACCCCTCCACTTT
CDR3: CASSSGLGPSPLHF

size: NA
J: TRBJ1-6
V: TRBV30
D: TRBD1
DNA: TGTGCCTGGAGTGCGCCCGGGACAGGGAGTTCACCCCTCCACTTT
CDR3: CAWSAPGTGSSPLHF

size: NA
J: TRBJ1-2
V: TRBV30
D: TRBD1
DNA: TGTGCCTGGAACCGACAGGAGACAGGGACCTTC
CDR3: CAWNRQETGTF

size: NA
J: TRBJ2-1
V: TRBV27
D: TRBD1
DNA: TGTGCCAGCAGTTTAGCCGAGACAGGGTACAATGAGCAGTTCTTC
CDR3: CASSLAETGYNEQFF

size: once
J: TRBJ2-7
V: TRBV10-3
D: TRBD1
DNA: TGTGCCATCAGGACGGACAGGGGTGGGGACGAGCAGTACTTC
CDR3: CAIRTDRGGDEQYF

size: NA
J: TRBJ1-4
V: TRBV11-2
D: TRBD1
DNA: TGTGCCAGCAGCCTGGAGACAGGGGGCGCGTGGGAAAAACTGTTTTTT
CDR3: CASSLETGGAWEKLFF

size: NA
J: TRBJ1-2
V: TRBV9
D: NA
DNA: TGTGCCAGCAGCGCCCCCGGGTTTCGTGGCTACACCTTC
CDR3: CASSAPGFRGYTF

size: once
J: TRBJ2-7
V: TRBV18
D: NA
DNA: TGTGCCAGCTCTAGCGCCAGCTCCTACGAGCAGTACTTC
CDR3: CASSSASSYEQYF

size: NA
J: TRBJ2-2
V: TRBV19
D: TRBD1
DNA: TGTGCCAGTAGTACCCCACAGGGGGCACACACCGGGGAGCTGTTTTTT
CDR3: CASSTPQGAHTGELFF

size: NA
J: TRBJ1-2
V: TRBV9
D: NA
DNA: TGTGCCAGCACCCTTACCGGGAGGCCCTATGGCTACACCTTC
CDR3: CASTLTGRPYGYTF

size: NA
J: TRBJ2-3
V: TRBV5-1
D: NA
DNA: TGCGCCAGCAGCTTGTGGTCAGGCGCAGATACGCAGTATTTT
CDR3: CASSLWSGADTQYF

size: NA
J: TRBJ1-1
V: TRBV6-5
D: NA
DNA: TGTGCCAGCAGTTCCACTCGAAGGCGGACTGAAGCTTTCTTT
CDR3: CASSSTRRRTEAFF

size: NA
J: TRBJ1-1
V: TRBV10-3
D: NA
DNA: TGTGCCATCATCTCTGGGAGCCCGAACACTGAAGCTTTCTTT
CDR3: CAIISGSPNTEAFF

size: once
J: TRBJ1-1
V: TRBV11-2
D: NA
DNA: TGTGCCAGCAGACAAAACTTCGTAGGGGTCACTGAAGCTTTCTTT
CDR3: CASRQNFVGVTEAFF

size: NA
J: TRBJ1-2
V: TRBV10-3
D: TRBD1
DNA: TGTGCCATCAGCCTAGGACAGGGCCCCAACTATGGCTACACCTTC
CDR3: CAISLGQGPNYGYTF

size: NA
J: TRBJ2-1
V: TRBV4-1
D: NA
DNA: TGCGCCAGCAGCCGCTCCGGGACACACAATGAGCAGTTCTTC
CDR3: CASSRSGTHNEQFF

size: few
J: TRBJ1-5
V: TRBV5-1
D: NA
DNA: TGCGCCAGCAGCTTGGGAGGGAAGGATCAGCCCCAGCATTTT
CDR3: CASSLGGKDQPQHF

size: NA
J: TRBJ2-1
V: TRBV27
D: TRBD1
DNA: TGTGCCAGCAGTCCTTGGACAGGGGGCGAAGGGCAGTTCTTC
CDR3: CASSPWTGGEGQFF

size: few
J: TRBJ2-7
V: TRBV18
D: TRBD1
DNA: TGTGCCAGCTCACCAGGGACAGAGACAGCCGAGCAGTACTTC
CDR3: CASSPGTETAEQYF

size: NA
J: TRBJ1-3
V: TRBV9
D: NA
DNA: TGTGCCAGCAGCGCCCTGGGGGGAGCCGTCTCTGGAAACACCATATATTTT
CDR3: CASSALGGAVSGNTIYF

size: NA
J: TRBJ2-5
V: TRBV6-6
D: TRBD2
DNA: TGTGCCAGCAGTCGGACTAGCGGGAGAGGCGGGGAGACCCAGTACTTC
CDR3: CASSRTSGRGGETQYF

size: NA
J: TRBJ1-1
V: TRBV20-1
D: NA
DNA: TGCAGTGCTAGGGAGGGAACTGAAGCTTTCTTT
CDR3: CSAREGTEAFF

size: NA
J: TRBJ2-7
V: TRBV4-1
D: NA
DNA: TGCGCCAGCAGCCAAGTGGAGACGGCGTCCTACGAGCAGTACTTC
CDR3: CASSQVETASYEQYF

size: NA
J: TRBJ1-5
V: TRBV19
D: NA
DNA: TGTGCCAGTAGTATTATTTCGGCAGGGGATCAGCCCCAGCATTTT
CDR3: CASSIISAGDQPQHF

size: NA
J: TRBJ2-7
V: TRBV2
D: NA
DNA: TGTGCCAGCAGTGGGCAGGGCGACTACGAGCAGTACTTC
CDR3: CASSGQGDYEQYF

size: once
J: TRBJ2-7
V: TRBV7-9
D: NA
DNA: TGTGCCAGCAGCATTACAAGTGCAGGACTTCACGTCTACGAGCAGTACTTC
CDR3: CASSITSAGLHVYEQYF